The clone carrying this T cell receptor (beta chain) was detected only once. Trimming took 4 bases from V and 6 from J, leaving 24 bases between them. The CDR3 is made up of 17 amino acids. Per the germline V gene, CDR1 is MNHEY and CDR2 is SVGEGT. Libraries were prepared by immunoSEQ multiplex PCR; TCRdb keeps only in-frame clonotypes and omits some of them. The repertoire holds approximately 170,000 clones, 80% to 90% seen once, with roughly 1.9% in the top ten. The sample belongs to a study of blood T cell repertoires in COVID-19. About the research overall: From T cells, B-cell-depleted T cells, or PBMCs came the material, which was cDNA or gDNA.

The rearrangement joins TRBV6-2 or TRBV6-3 to TRBJ1-2, with a possible D match to TRBD1 (6 bases). The clonotype was recovered from a woman older than 75 with acute or convalescent COVID-19. The source material was peripheral blood. DNA of the CDR3: TGTGCCAGCAGTTCCGCCCATGTGGGGGGGGCGTCTCATGGCTACACCTTC. Translating it yields CASSSAHVGGASHGYTF.